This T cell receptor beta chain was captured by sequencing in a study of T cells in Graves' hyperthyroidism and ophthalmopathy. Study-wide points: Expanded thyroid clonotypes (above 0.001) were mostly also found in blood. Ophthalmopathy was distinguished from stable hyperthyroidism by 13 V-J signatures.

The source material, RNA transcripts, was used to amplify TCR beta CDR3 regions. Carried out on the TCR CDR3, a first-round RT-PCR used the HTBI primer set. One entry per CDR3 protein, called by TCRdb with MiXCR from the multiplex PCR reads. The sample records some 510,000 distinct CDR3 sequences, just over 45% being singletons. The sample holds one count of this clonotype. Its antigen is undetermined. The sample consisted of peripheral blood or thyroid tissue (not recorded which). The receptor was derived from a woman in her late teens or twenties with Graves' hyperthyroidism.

The CDR3 region has the DNA TGTGCCAGCAGCCAAGATGGACAGACCCTAGAGCAGTACTTC. It encodes CASSQDGQTLEQYF. V is TRBV2 and J is TRBJ2-7, with D possibly TRBD1 on 6 matching bases. This CDR3 is 14 amino acids long. Germline V lookup: CDR1 SNHLY, CDR2 FYNNEI. Trimming shortened V by 6 bases and J by 7 bases, and 19 bases separated the two germline ends. Full variable domain (missing parts from reference TRBV2 and TRBJ2-7): EPEVTQTPSHQVTQMGQEVILRCVPISNHLYFYWYRQILGQKVEFLVSFYNNEISEKSEIFDDQFSVERPDGSNFTLKIRSTKLEDSAMYFCASSQDGQTLEQYFGPGTRLTVT.